The 4 T cell receptor beta chains below were found in one sample sequenced in a study of cytomegalovirus exposure and HLA in healthy donors. Amplification used 60 Vbeta primers and 13 Jbeta primers. Profiling relied on immunoSEQ multiplex PCR, and the TCRdb table lists in-frame clones only, not all of them. Its clone listing holds 150,000 to 200,000 clones. Sequenced input: PBMCs. These receptors were taken from a woman aged 18-30 years in good health and CMV-seropositive.

The CDR3 protein is CASSLGGEKLFF. CDR3 in DNA: TGTGCCAGCAGCTTAGGAGGGGAAAAACTGTTTTTT. V gene TRBV7-9 combines with J gene TRBJ1-4; D unclear. Trimming cost V 1 base and J 8 bases, with 5 bases left between them. Germline CDR1 is SEHNR and CDR2 is FQNEAQ (reference sequence). The CDR3 has 12 residues.

V is TRBV5-5 and J is TRBJ2-1, with TRBD2 matching 9 bases. The germline V gene encodes CDR1 SGHKS and CDR2 YYEKEE (reference sequence). V lost 0 bases and J lost 8; bases outside the gene matches: 6. The CDR3 is made up of 15 amino acids. As DNA, the CDR3 is TGTGCCAGCAGCTTGGTAGTAGCGGGGGACGATGAGCAGTTCTTC. Protein: CASSLVVAGDDEQFF.

The rearrangement uses TRBV25-1 and TRBJ2-7, with D tentatively TRBD1 (5 bases). V shed 4 bases and J shed 5 bases, with 9 bases lying between them. Per the germline V gene, CDR1 is MGHDK and CDR2 is SYGVNS. The CDR3 sequence is 12 residues long. The DNA for the CDR3 is TGTGCCAGCAGTGCTGGGGCCCACGAGCAGTACTTC. Translating it yields CASSAGAHEQYF.

In nucleotides, the CDR3 is TGTGCCAGTAGTCGGTCTAGCGGGAGGCAATCCTACGAGCAGTACTTC. As protein: CASSRSSGRQSYEQYF. The J gene is TRBJ2-7, the V gene TRBV19; 11 bases agree with TRBD2. CDR3 size: 16 residues. V was pared by 5 bases and J by 1 base, with 7 bases of the junction left unmatched. The germline CDR1 and CDR2 sequences are LNHDA and SQIVND (reference sequence).